These 18 T cell receptor beta chains were all obtained from the same sample, sequenced in a study of T cell responses to AZD1222 COVID-19 vaccine (TCRdb year 2021). The time point label on this specimen signifies: baseline before first vaccination. The library came from the immunoSEQ multiplex PCR assay. The source is immuneACCESS, and TCRdb retained only in-frame sequences with V and J called. Part of the clones is not carried over; for the studies checked, unresolved V genes explain less than half of this, and the remainder is unexplained. In all, the sample holds under 200,000 clones, and around 94% of those were seen once. Together, the top ten hold approximately 0.58% of the sample. The source was peripheral blood, collected on day 0 of AZD1222 vaccination. The receptors shown here come from an adult in good health.

The chain carries TRBV6-5 and TRBJ1-5; TRBD1 might be the D (5 bases). V lost 2 bases and J 3 bases, leaving 11 bases between the germline ends. The germline gives CDR1 MNHEY, CDR2 SVGAGI. This CDR3 is 15 amino acids long. CDR3: CASSYGGDPNQPQHF. The CDR3 DNA reads TGTGCCAGCAGTTACGGGGGGGATCCCAATCAGCCCCAGCATTTT.

The CDR3 region is CSVGGVQETQYF. As DNA, the CDR3 is TGCAGCGTTGGTGGCGTTCAAGAGACCCAGTACTTC. The chain uses TRBV29-1 and TRBJ2-5; D is ambiguous. The V and J ends lost 4 bases and 2 bases respectively, with 8 bases between them. The CDR3 has 12 residues. The germline V gene has CDR1 SQVTM and CDR2 ANQGSEA. Combining the CDR3 with reference TRBV29-1 and TRBJ2-5 gives the whole variable domain SAVISQKPSRDICQRGTSLTIQCQVDSQVTMMFWYRQQPGQSLTLIATANQGSEATYESGFVIDKFPISRPNLTFSTLTVSNMSPEDSSIYLCSVGGVQETQYFGPGTRLLVL.

This clone showed up just once. This chain links TRBV27 with TRBJ1-3; 7 nucleotides line up with TRBD1. The germline gives CDR1 MNHEY, CDR2 SMNVEV (reference sequence). The CDR3 length is 13 residues. J was trimmed by 5 bases and V by 6 bases; bases with no gene match: 4. The chain's CDR3 is CASSRQGRNTIYF. Written as DNA, the CDR3 is TGTGCCAGCAGCCGACAGGGCCGAAACACCATATATTTT.

The rearrangement links TRBV3-1 (or the pseudogene TRBV3-2) to TRBJ2-1; 8 nucleotides match TRBD2. The V gene's germline CDR1 is LGHDT and CDR2 YNNKEL (reference sequence). The V gene end was trimmed by 1 base and the J gene end by 7 bases; junction bases not matched to a gene: 6. CDR3 length: 15 amino acids. The CDR3 coding sequence is TGTGCCAGCAGCCAAGGCGGCGGGAGGTTGAATGAGCAGTTCTTC. Translation: CASSQGGGRLNEQFF.

The rearrangement joins TRBV5-1 to TRBJ2-2, with D perhaps matching TRBD2 (6 bases). V lost 4 bases, J lost 2 bases, and 18 bases lay in between. The CDR3 loop spans 17 amino acids. Germline assignment: CDR1 SGHRS and CDR2 YFSETQ. The chain's CDR3 is CASSPGRWEANTGELFF. The CDR3 nucleotides read TGCGCCAGCAGCCCCGGTCGGTGGGAGGCAAACACCGGGGAGCTGTTTTTT. The full variable domain, rest sourced from reference TRBV5-1 and TRBJ2-2, is KAGVTQTPRYLIKTRGQQVTLSCSPISGHRSVSWYQQTPGQGLQFLFEYFSETQRNKGNFPGRFSGRQFSNSRSEMNVSTLELGDSALYLCASSPGRWEANTGELFFGEGSRLTVL.

This chain uses TRBV18 with TRBJ2-7; weak D call: TRBD1 (6 bases). V lost 3 bases to trimming and J lost 1 base, with 10 bases between them. Germline CDR1 is KGHSH and CDR2 is LQKENI. The CDR3 has 14 residues. The CDR3 reads CASSPAQGSYEQYF. CDR3 sequence (DNA): TGTGCCAGCTCACCGGCGCAGGGGTCCTACGAGCAGTACTTC.

The chain uses TRBV28 and TRBJ2-1; possible D gene TRBD2, 7 bases. V gave up 6 bases and J gave up 13 bases, with 16 bases separating them. The CDR3 sequence is 12 residues long. The V gene's germline CDR1 is MDHEN and CDR2 SYDVKM. The CDR3 is CASSLGGAGQFF. In DNA form, the CDR3 reads TGTGCCAGCAGCTTGGGGGGGGCCGGACAGTTCTTC. Full variable domain (missing parts from reference TRBV28 and TRBJ2-1): DVKVTQSSRYLVKRTGEKVFLECVQDMDHENMFWYRQDPGLGLRLIYFSYDVKMKEKGDIPEGYSVSREKKERFSLILESASTNQTSMYLCASSLGGAGQFFGPGTRLTVL.

The chain uses TRBV28 and TRBJ1-2; TRBD1 might be the D (6 bases). Germline CDR1 MDHEN, CDR2 SYDVKM. The CDR3 is 13 amino acids. The V and J ends lost 6 bases and 3 bases respectively, with 11 bases between them. Written as DNA, the CDR3 is TGTGCCAGCAGCTCCGGACAGTACTATGGCTACACCTTC. As protein: CASSSGQYYGYTF.

The rearrangement uses TRBV29-1 and TRBJ1-1, with unresolved D. The CDR3 extends over 13 amino acids. Germline loops: CDR1 SQVTM, CDR2 ANQGSEA. V lost 4 bases and J 1 base, leaving 10 bases between the germline ends. The CDR3 region has the DNA TGCAGCGTTGGAGGGTGGGGGAACACTGAAGCTTTCTTT. It encodes CSVGGWGNTEAFF.

The gene calls are TRBV2 and TRBJ2-2; possibly TRBD2 for D (5 bases). The germline V and J ends were trimmed by 6 bases and 4 bases, with 9 bases remaining between them. CDR3 length: 13 amino acids. Germline V gene lookup returns CDR1 SNHLY and CDR2 FYNNEI. In nucleotides, the CDR3 is TGTGCCAGCAGAGGACTCCCCACCGGGGAGCTGTTTTTT. It translates to CASRGLPTGELFF.

CDR3 DNA: TGCAGCGTTGAAGCGGGAGGCAGCGAGGGCACTGAAGCTTTCTTT. Protein product: CSVEAGGSEGTEAFF. The chain carries TRBV29-1 and TRBJ1-1; D is unresolved. The CDR3 sequence is 15 residues long. Germline V gives CDR1 SQVTM, CDR2 ANQGSEA. The V end was cut by 1 base, the J end by 4 bases, with 16 bases between.

The chain carries TRBV18 and TRBJ1-3; no clear D. CDR1 KGHSH and CDR2 LQKENI come from the germline V gene. The CDR3 has 14 residues. The ends were cut back, 3 bases at V and 0 bases at J, with 6 bases in the middle. CDR3 nucleotides: TGTGCCAGCTCACCCGACAACTCTGGAAACACCATATATTTT. Encoded protein: CASSPDNSGNTIYF. The variable domain in full, with the rest retrieved from reference TRBV18 and TRBJ1-3, is NAGVMQNPRHLVRRRGQEARLRCSPMKGHSHVYWYRQLPEEGLKFMVYLQKENIIDESGMPKERFSAEFPKEGPSILRIQQVVRGDSAAYFCASSPDNSGNTIYFGEGSWLTVV.

The chain uses TRBV27 and TRBJ2-7; TRBD2 matches at 7 bases. CDR1 MNHEY and CDR2 SMNVEV come from the germline V gene (reference sequence). There are 13 residues in the CDR3. With V trimmed by 5 bases and J by 3 bases, 4 bases remained unmatched. The CDR3: CASSMGLNYEQYF. DNA for the CDR3: TGTGCCAGCAGTATGGGACTAAACTACGAGCAGTACTTC.

The genes are TRBV5-1 and TRBJ1-1, with D unresolved. The CDR3 spans 14 residues. V lost 0 bases, J lost 2 bases, and 8 bases lay in between. From germline, CDR1 is SGHRS and CDR2 YFSETQ. CDR3 region: CASSLDIGNTEAFF. CDR3 DNA: TGCGCCAGCAGCTTGGATATTGGTAACACTGAAGCTTTCTTT.

The chain employs TRBV5-1 and TRBJ2-6; 7 bases agree with TRBD1. CDR1 is SGHRS and CDR2 is YFSETQ in the germline V gene. This CDR3 has 17 residues. V lost 2 bases and J lost 0; bases outside the gene matches: 5. Here the CDR3 reads CASSFGTVSSGANVLTF. CDR3 DNA sequence: TGCGCCAGCAGCTTCGGGACAGTGAGCTCTGGGGCCAACGTCCTGACTTTC.

The genes are TRBV19 and TRBJ2-1; 7 positions agree with TRBD2. Germline CDR1 is LNHDA and CDR2 is SQIVND (reference sequence). The CDR3 runs to 16 residues. J was trimmed by 7 bases and V by 7 bases; bases with no gene match: 16. The CDR3 nucleotides are TGTGCCAGTACTCCACTAGCGCCGAGGAGGGTTAATGAGCAGTTCTTC. Translation gives CASTPLAPRRVNEQFF.

The V gene is TRBV20-1, the J gene TRBJ1-4; D gene unclear. Trimming pared 3 bases from V and 7 bases from J, leaving 12 bases between. This CDR3 is 13 amino acids long. The V gene's germline CDR1 is DFQATT and CDR2 SNEGSKA (reference sequence). The CDR3 DNA sequence: TGCAGTGCTAGTCAGTCCGGGGTTGAAAAACTGTTTTTT. This gives the protein CSASQSGVEKLFF.

J is TRBJ2-7 and V is TRBV5-4, with 11 bases matching TRBD1. CDR3 length: 15 amino acids. The J segment lost 7 bases and the V segment lost 4 bases, leaving 10 bases of the junction unmatched. Germline V lookup: CDR1 SGHNT, CDR2 YYREEE (reference sequence). CDR3 coding DNA: TGTGCCAGCAGCCCATTCGGACAGGGGGCGGGGGAGCAGTACTTC. Translation gives CASSPFGQGAGEQYF.